Listed below are T cell receptor beta chains from one sample, sequenced in a study of PD-1 blockade in mismatch repair-deficient tumors. The data were produced by immunoSEQ multiplex PCR, yet TCRdb's version contains in-frame clones alone and is incomplete. The sample lists just under 65,000 clones, approximately 90% occurring once. The sample here was peripheral blood, taken 52 weeks after starting pembrolizumab. The receptors here all came from an adult with mismatch repair-deficient cancer. Both conserved end residues are part of each CDR3. A D gene is named only where the DNA matches it firmly. Clone size is stated in some rows and not others, as once, few, many or a class when expanded.

>TRBV5-1|.|TRBJ1-1|.
TGCGCCAGCAGCTGGGGACCTATGAACACTGAAGCTTTCTTT
CASSWGPMNTEAFF
>TRBV9|TRBD1|TRBJ1-1|.
TGTGCCAGCAGCCCACTGGACAGGGGGCGGACTGAAGCTTTCTTT
CASSPLDRGRTEAFF
>TRBV27|.|TRBJ1-4|.
TGTGCCAGCAGTCAAACGGGACTGGCTAATGAAAAACTGTTTTTT
CASSQTGLANEKLFF
>TRBV7-9|TRBD2|TRBJ2-1|.
TGTGCCAGCAGCGCCATTTGGACTAGTGACAATGAGCAGTTCTTC
CASSAIWTSDNEQFF
>TRBV5-1|.|TRBJ1-1|.
TGCGCCAGCAGCCTAGGATCGGGCACTGAAGCTTTCTTT
CASSLGSGTEAFF
>TRBV11-2|.|TRBJ2-4|.
TGTGCCAGCAGCCAAGAATTGGCCAAAAACATTCAGTACTTC
CASSQELAKNIQYF
>TRBV28|TRBD1|TRBJ2-7|.
TGTGCCAGCAGTTTACGCCGGGACAGGGACTACGAGCAGTACTTC
CASSLRRDRDYEQYF
>TRBV5-1|TRBD1|TRBJ1-2|.
TGCGCCAGCAGCTTGGAAGACAGGGCCTCTAACTATGGCTACACCTTC
CASSLEDRASNYGYTF
>TRBV10-2|.|TRBJ2-3|.
TGCGCCAGCAGTGAGACCTATGATACGCAGTATTTT
CASSETYDTQYF
>TRBV15|.|TRBJ2-3|.
TGTGCCACAACCCCGGGAGCCGTCCAAGATACGCAGTATTTT
CATTPGAVQDTQYF
>TRBV5-1|.|TRBJ1-2|once
TGCGCCAGCAGGAATACCGGGACGTCTTATGGCTACACCTTC
CASRNTGTSYGYTF
>TRBV2|.|TRBJ1-2|.
TGTGCCAGCAGTGAACTTCCCGCCTATGGCTACACCTTC
CASSELPAYGYTF
>TRBV10-3|.|TRBJ1-5|few
TGTGCCATCAGTGAGTCCGAGGAAGGTCAGCCCCAGCATTTT
CAISESEEGQPQHF
>TRBV19|TRBD2|TRBJ2-2|.
TGTGCCAGTAGTATAGGAGTAGCGGGAGTATACGGCACCGGGGAGCTGTTTTTT
CASSIGVAGVYGTGELFF
>TRBV5-1|.|TRBJ2-1|.
TGCGCCAGCAAGGGAGGACAGTACCAATTCAGCTCCTACAATGAGCAGTTCTTC
CASKGGQYQFSSYNEQFF
>TRBV30|TRBD1|TRBJ1-2|.
TGTGCCTGGAGTGTAGGGACAGGGTATCGGGGCTACACCTTC
CAWSVGTGYRGYTF
>TRBV11-3|TRBD1|TRBJ2-7|few
TGTGCCAGCAGCTTCAGGGGGACCGAGCAGTACTTC
CASSFRGTEQYF
>TRBV7-6|TRBD1|TRBJ2-2|.
TGTGCCAGCAGCCCAGAACCGGGACAGGGGGTGTCCGGGGAGCTGTTTTTT
CASSPEPGQGVSGELFF
>TRBV7-2|TRBD1|TRBJ2-7|.
TGTGCCAGCAGCTTCGGGACAGGCTACTACGAGCAGTACTTC
CASSFGTGYYEQYF
>TRBV5-8|.|TRBJ1-2|.
TGTGCCAGCAGCTTGGTCGCAGGGGTCGTTGGCTACACCTTC
CASSLVAGVVGYTF
>TRBV19|TRBD2|TRBJ2-1|.
TGTGCCAGTAGTACCCTAACTAGCGGGAGGGAGCAGTTCTTC
CASSTLTSGREQFF
>TRBV9|TRBD2|TRBJ2-7|.
TGTGCCAGCAGCCCAGGCAGTAGCGGGAGTATCTACGAGCAGTACTTC
CASSPGSSGSIYEQYF
>TRBV7-9|.|TRBJ1-4|.
TGTGCCAGCAGCTTAGAGGGCCCAGGAAAGGGAAAACTGTTTTTT
CASSLEGPGKGKLFF
>TRBV2|TRBD2|TRBJ2-1|.
TGTGCCAGCATCAGTCAGGCGGGAGTCCTAGGCAATGAGCAGTTCTTC
CASISQAGVLGNEQFF
>TRBV30|TRBD2|TRBJ2-1|.
TGTGCCTGGAGTGCCGCCGGGACTAGCGGGAGAAGAGTCAACAATGAGCAGTTCTTC
CAWSAAGTSGRRVNNEQFF
>TRBV4-1|TRBD1|TRBJ2-4|once
TGCGCCAGCAGCCAAGACCTTCCGGGACAGGGAGTCAAAAACATTCAGTACTTC
CASSQDLPGQGVKNIQYF
>TRBV5-4|TRBD2|TRBJ2-1|.
TGTGCCAGCAGCTCTACTAGCGGGAGGAGAAATGAGCAGTTCTTC
CASSSTSGRRNEQFF
>TRBV13|.|TRBJ1-3|.
TGTGCCAGTACTTCTGGGGGCGGAAACACCATATATTTT
CASTSGGGNTIYF
>TRBV5-4|.|TRBJ2-3|.
TGTGCCAGCAGCCCAAACACAGATACGCAGTATTTT
CASSPNTDTQYF
>TRBV7-9|TRBD1|TRBJ2-6|.
TGTGCCAGCAGCTTAGGACAGGGTCCTGGGGCCAACGTCCTGACTTTC
CASSLGQGPGANVLTF
>TRBV15|TRBD2|TRBJ2-1|.
TGTGCCACCGCCCCTGGAGCGGGGAGCTCCTACAATGAGCAGTTCTTC
CATAPGAGSSYNEQFF
>TRBV6-6|TRBD1|TRBJ1-4|.
TGTGCCAGCAGTTACCTTGAGGGACAGGGTAATGAAAAACTGTTTTTT
CASSYLEGQGNEKLFF
>TRBV9|.|TRBJ2-2|.
TGTGCCAGCAGCGTATCAGTCGGCAGGGACACCGGGGAGCTGTTTTTT
CASSVSVGRDTGELFF
>TRBV7-9|TRBD1|TRBJ2-7|once
TGTGCCAGCAGCTTGGTACAGGGGGACTACGAGCAGTACTTC
CASSLVQGDYEQYF
>TRBV6-6|.|TRBJ1-2|.
TGTGCCAGCAGTTACATTCTGACGGCTGCCTACACCTTC
CASSYILTAAYTF
>TRBV5-4|.|TRBJ2-3|.
TGTGCCAGCAGCATTTCACAGGGTGGTCCCCCTAGCACAGATACGCAGTATTTT
CASSISQGGPPSTDTQYF
>TRBV6-5|.|TRBJ2-5|.
TGTGCCAGCAGTTACCGGGAGACCCAGTACTTC
CASSYRETQYF
>TRBV27|.|TRBJ2-2|.
TGTGCCAGCAGTTTATTAAGGGGTCTGGGAACCGGGGAGCTGTTTTTT
CASSLLRGLGTGELFF
>TRBV10-3|TRBD1|TRBJ2-2|.
TGTGCCATCAGTGACGATTCGAGACAGGGATCCGGGGAGCTGTTTTTT
CAISDDSRQGSGELFF
>TRBV7-2|TRBD2|TRBJ2-1|.
TGTGCCAGCAGCTTAGCCCTTGGCGGGGGAAACAATGAGCAGTTCTTC
CASSLALGGGNNEQFF
>TRBV21-1|.|TRBJ2-2|.
TGTGCCAGCAGACGCCAACAGGGGGAGGACCCTACCGGGGAGCTGTTTTTT
CASRRQQGEDPTGELFF
>TRBV7-6|TRBD2|TRBJ2-5|.
TGTGCCAGCAGCATGGGACTAGCGCCCCAAGAGACCCAGTACTTC
CASSMGLAPQETQYF
>TRBV11-3|.|TRBJ1-2|.
TGTGCCAGCAGCTTAGGGCTGTCCCTTAACTATGGCTACACCTTC
CASSLGLSLNYGYTF